This is a list of T cell receptor beta chains from one sample in a study of monozygotic twins with inflammatory bowel disease. Using the 5' RACE reads, TCRdb records one entry per CDR3 protein without DNA. The sample's table shows 110,000 to 150,000 distinct CDR3 sequences. The sample consisted of blood. These receptors were taken from a human donor with ulcerative colitis or Crohn's disease, or a healthy co-twin of an affected twin (not recorded which). CDR3s include the opening cysteine and the closing phenylalanine or tryptophan.

V gene	J gene	CDR3 protein
TRBV7-9	TRBJ2-3	CASSSGGDRAKDTQYF
TRBV20-1	TRBJ2-7	CSARARTGTYEQYF
TRBV11-2	TRBJ2-7	CASSLATGSYEQYF
TRBV24-1	TRBJ2-7	CATSDGYEQYF
TRBV5-1	TRBJ2-7	CASSRSAGSVSYEQYF
TRBV5-6	TRBJ1-1	CASSLPTGTGKRAFF
TRBV18	TRBJ1-3	CASSPSDGNTIYF
TRBV10-1	TRBJ2-3	CASKDTDTQYF
TRBV5-4	TRBJ2-3	CASSTGPGADTQYF
TRBV7-9	TRBJ2-3	CASRGLAGDTQYF
TRBV9	TRBJ2-2	CASSARTGSNTGELFF